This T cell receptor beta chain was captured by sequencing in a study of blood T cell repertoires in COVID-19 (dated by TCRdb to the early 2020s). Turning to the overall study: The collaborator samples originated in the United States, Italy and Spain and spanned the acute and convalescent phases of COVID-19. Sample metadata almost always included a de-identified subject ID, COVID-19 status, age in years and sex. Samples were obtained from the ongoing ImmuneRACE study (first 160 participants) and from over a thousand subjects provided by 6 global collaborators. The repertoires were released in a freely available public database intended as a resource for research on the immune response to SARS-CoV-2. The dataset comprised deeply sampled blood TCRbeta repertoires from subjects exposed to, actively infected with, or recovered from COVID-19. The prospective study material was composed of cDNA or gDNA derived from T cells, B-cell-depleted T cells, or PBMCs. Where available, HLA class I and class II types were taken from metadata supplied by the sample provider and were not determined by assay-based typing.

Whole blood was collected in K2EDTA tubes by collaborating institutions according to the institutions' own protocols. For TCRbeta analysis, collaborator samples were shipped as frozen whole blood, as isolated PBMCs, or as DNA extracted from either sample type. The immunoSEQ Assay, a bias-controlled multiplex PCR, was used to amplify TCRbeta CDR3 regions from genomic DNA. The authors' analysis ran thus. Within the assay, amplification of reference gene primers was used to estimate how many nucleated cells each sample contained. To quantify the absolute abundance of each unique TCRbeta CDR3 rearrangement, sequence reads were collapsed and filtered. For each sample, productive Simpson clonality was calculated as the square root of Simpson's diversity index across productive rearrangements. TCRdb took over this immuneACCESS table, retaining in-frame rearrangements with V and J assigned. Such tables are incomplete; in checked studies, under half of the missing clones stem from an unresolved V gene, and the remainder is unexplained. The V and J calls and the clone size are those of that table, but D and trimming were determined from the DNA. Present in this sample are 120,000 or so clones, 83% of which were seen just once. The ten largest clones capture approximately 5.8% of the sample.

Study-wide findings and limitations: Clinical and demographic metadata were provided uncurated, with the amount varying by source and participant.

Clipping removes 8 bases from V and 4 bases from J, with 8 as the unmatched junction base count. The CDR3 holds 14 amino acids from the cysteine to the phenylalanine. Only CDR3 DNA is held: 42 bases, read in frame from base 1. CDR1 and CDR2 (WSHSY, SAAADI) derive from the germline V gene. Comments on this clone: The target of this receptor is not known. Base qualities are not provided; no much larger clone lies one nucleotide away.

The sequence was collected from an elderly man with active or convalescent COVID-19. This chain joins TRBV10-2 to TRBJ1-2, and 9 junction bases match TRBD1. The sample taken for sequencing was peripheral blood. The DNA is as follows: TGCGCCAGCGGGGGACAGGGCCCTAGCTATGGCTACACCTTC. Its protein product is CASGGQGPSYGYTF.